This T cell receptor (beta chain) was documented in a study of blood T cell repertoires in COVID-19. Overall study: From the United States, Italy and Spain came samples of acute and convalescent COVID-19. In each case, the material was cDNA or gDNA derived from T cells, B-cell-depleted T cells, or PBMCs.

Looked up from germline, CDR1 is MNHEY and CDR2 is SVGAGI. The V end lost 5 bases, the J end lost 3 bases, and 14 bases lay between the germline ends. This CDR3 has 14 residues. The authors' processing: Reference gene primers were amplified, and this amplification served to estimate nucleated cell counts. Profiling relied on immunoSEQ multiplex PCR, and the TCRdb table lists in-frame clones only, not all of them. V, J and clone size were drawn from that table, and D and trimming were deduced from the DNA. The data show tens of thousands of clones, 80% to 90% seen once. This TCR came from a human donor in a cohort sampled during active COVID-19. Sequencing used peripheral blood. The V and J genes are TRBV6-5 and TRBJ2-7, with a tentative D call TRBD2 (6 bases). Here the CDR3 DNA reads TGTGCCAGCAGTCTTTCGCGGGGAGGCTACGAGCAGTACTTC. Its translation: CASSLSRGGYEQYF.